The clone carrying this T cell receptor (beta chain) was recorded at least ten times. Antigen: not known. Exclusion covered patients with other autoimmune diseases or uncontrolled infections (as well as pregnancy or lactation). Amplified material comprised TCR beta CDR3 regions derived from RNA transcripts. HTBI-primed first-round RT-PCR preceded second-round multiplex PCR. TCRdb analysed the multiplex PCR reads with MiXCR anew, one entry per CDR3 protein. Here the sample spans a few hundred thousand distinct CDR3 sequences, approximately 37% being singletons. This specimen comes from a study of Graves' ophthalmopathy and Graves' hyperthyroidism. With 4 bases removed from V and 6 bases from J, the gap between germline ends came to 9 bases. The length of the CDR3 is 12 residues. The germline V gene encodes CDR1 SGHRS and CDR2 YFSETQ. Findings and caveats of the study: Prediction of ophthalmopathy progression reached roughly 70% sensitivity and under 80% specificity. A majority of expanded thyroid clonotypes exceeding 0.001 frequency were likewise present in blood.

V usage is TRBV5-1 and J usage is TRBJ2-3; D possibly corresponds to TRBD2 (5 bases). This TCR came from an adult man with Graves' hyperthyroidism. Sequenced input: peripheral blood or thyroid tissue (not recorded which). CDR3 nucleotide sequence: TGCGCCAGCAGCCTAAGCGGTGATACGCAGTATTTT. Protein product: CASSLSGDTQYF.